Shown below are 5 T cell receptor beta chains from a single sample sequenced in a study of blood T cell repertoires in COVID-19. The assay was immunoSEQ multiplex PCR, and TCRdb's table has in-frame clones only and misses some. This sample has some 50,000 clones, with about 70% found just once. Sequencing was performed on peripheral blood. All receptors come from a woman aged 70-85 years with acute or convalescent COVID-19.

V usage is TRBV29-1 and J usage is TRBJ1-4; 9 nucleotides agree with TRBD1. Germline V gene data show CDR1 as SQVTM and CDR2 as ANQGSEA. V was pared by 6 bases and J by 6 bases, with 5 bases of the junction left unmatched. The CDR3 covers 13 residues. The CDR3 loop reads CSVGGQGHEKLFF. For the CDR3, the DNA is TGCAGCGTGGGGGGACAGGGTCATGAAAAACTGTTTTTT.

The chain recombines TRBV9 with TRBJ2-5, with D perhaps TRBD2 (6 bases). The CDR3 covers 15 residues. V lost 3 bases and J lost 4, with 16 bases in between. Germline CDR1 and CDR2: SGDLS and YYNGEE. The CDR3 sequence: CASSASAGSGETQYF. The DNA of the CDR3 is TGTGCCAGCAGCGCCTCCGCGGGGTCGGGAGAGACCCAGTACTTC. Drawing the rest from reference TRBV9 and TRBJ2-5, the complete variable domain is DSGVTQTPKHLITATGQRVTLRCSPRSGDLSVYWYQQSLDQGLQFLIQYYNGEERAKGNILERFSAQQFPDLHSELNLSSLELGDSALYFCASSASAGSGETQYFGPGTRLLVL.

The sample holds a few counts of this clone. The V gene is TRBV11-2, the J gene TRBJ2-1; perhaps TRBD2 as D (6 bases). Germline V gene data show CDR1 as SGHAT and CDR2 as FQNNGV. This CDR3 contains 15 residues. Trimming stripped 3 bases from V and 8 bases from J, with 17 bases between. CDR3 bases: TGTGCCAGCAGCTTCGCGACGGGACTCCATGATGAGCAGTTCTTC. It encodes CASSFATGLHDEQFF.

V usage is TRBV3-1 (or the pseudogene TRBV3-2) and J usage is TRBJ2-1; D is undetermined. The length of the CDR3 is 12 residues. Looked up from germline, CDR1 is LGHDT and CDR2 is YNNKEL (reference sequence). V gave up 5 bases and J gave up 5 bases, with 7 bases separating them. This CDR3 is CASSTSNNEQFF. Here the CDR3 DNA reads TGTGCCAGCAGCACCAGTAACAATGAGCAGTTCTTC.

The chain has TRBV19 and TRBJ2-5; tentative D call: TRBD1 (5 bases). CDR3 length: 11 residues. Germline CDR1 is LNHDA and CDR2 is SQIVND (reference sequence). V lost 6 bases and J lost 5, with 7 bases in between. CDR3 bases: TGTGCCAGTAGGGGGCAGGAGACCCAGTACTTC. Its translation is CASRGQETQYF.